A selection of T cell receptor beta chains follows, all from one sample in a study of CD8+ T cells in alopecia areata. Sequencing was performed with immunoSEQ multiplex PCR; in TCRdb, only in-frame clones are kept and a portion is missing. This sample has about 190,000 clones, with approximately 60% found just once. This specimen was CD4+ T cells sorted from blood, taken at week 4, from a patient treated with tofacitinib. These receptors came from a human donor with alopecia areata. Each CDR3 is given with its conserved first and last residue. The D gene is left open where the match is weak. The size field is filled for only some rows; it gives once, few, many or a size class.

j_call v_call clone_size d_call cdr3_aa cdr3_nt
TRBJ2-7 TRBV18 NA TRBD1 CASSPRQGNEQYF TGTGCCAGCTCACCAAGACAGGGAAACGAGCAGTACTTC
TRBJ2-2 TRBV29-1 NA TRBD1 CSGGQGLGTGELFF TGCAGCGGGGGACAGGGGCTTGGGACCGGGGAGCTGTTTTTT
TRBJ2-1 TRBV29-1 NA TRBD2 CSVEELARYNEQFF TGCAGCGTTGAAGAACTAGCGAGATACAATGAGCAGTTCTTC
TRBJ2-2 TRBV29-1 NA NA CSVIWGDPGGELFF TGCAGCGTAATCTGGGGGGACCCTGGCGGGGAGCTGTTTTTT
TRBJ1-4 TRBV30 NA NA CAWSVLQGGGFAVEKLFF TGTGCCTGGAGTGTGCTTCAGGGTGGAGGATTTGCCGTTGAAAAACTGTTTTTT
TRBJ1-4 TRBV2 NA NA CASSDRDANEKLFF TGTGCCAGCAGTGACAGGGACGCTAATGAAAAACTGTTTTTT
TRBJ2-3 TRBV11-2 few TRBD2 CASSLATSGRYF TGTGCCAGCAGCTTAGCGACTAGCGGGAGGTATTTT
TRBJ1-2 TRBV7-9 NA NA CASSLEGPVIGYTF TGTGCCAGCAGCTTAGAGGGTCCGGTCATTGGCTACACCTTC
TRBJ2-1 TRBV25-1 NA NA CASSAHNEQFF TGTGCCAGCAGTGCTCACAATGAGCAGTTCTTC
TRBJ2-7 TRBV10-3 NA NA CASNTGPGYEQYF TGTGCCAGCAATACAGGGCCGGGCTACGAGCAGTACTTC
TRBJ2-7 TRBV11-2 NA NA CASSRTYEQYF TGTGCCAGCAGCCGAACTTACGAGCAGTACTTC
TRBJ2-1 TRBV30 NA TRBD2 CAWSLLAGDNEQFF TGTGCCTGGAGTTTATTAGCGGGAGACAATGAGCAGTTCTTC
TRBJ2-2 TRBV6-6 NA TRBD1 CASRPLDRVVTGELFF TGTGCCAGCAGACCTTTGGACAGGGTGGTCACCGGGGAGCTGTTTTTT
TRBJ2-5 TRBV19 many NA CASSRPGEETQYF TGTGCCAGTAGTCGTCCGGGCGAAGAGACCCAGTACTTC
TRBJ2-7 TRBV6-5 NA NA CASSRDGSYEQYF TGTGCCAGCAGTAGGGACGGCTCCTACGAGCAGTACTTC
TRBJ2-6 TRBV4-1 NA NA CASSQGGGANVLTF TGCGCCAGCAGCCAAGGAGGTGGGGCCAACGTCCTGACTTTC
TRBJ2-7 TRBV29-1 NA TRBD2 CSARTSGSYEQYF TGCAGCGCACGGACTAGCGGAAGTTACGAGCAGTACTTC
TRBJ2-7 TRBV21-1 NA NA CASSPNYEQYF TGTGCCAGCAGCCCGAACTACGAGCAGTACTTC
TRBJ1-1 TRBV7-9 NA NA CASSLQGRTEAFF TGTGCCAGCAGCCTACAGGGACGCACTGAAGCTTTCTTT
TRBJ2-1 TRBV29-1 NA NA CSVNVNEQFF TGCAGCGTGAATGTGAATGAGCAGTTCTTC
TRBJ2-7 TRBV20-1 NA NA CSAEGPNEQYF TGCAGTGCCGAGGGTCCCAACGAGCAGTACTTC
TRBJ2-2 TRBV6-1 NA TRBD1 CASSQGQGNTGELFF TGTGCCAGCAGCCAGGGACAGGGAAACACCGGGGAGCTGTTTTTT
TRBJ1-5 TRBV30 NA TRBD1 CAWSVGRTGNQPQHF TGTGCCTGGAGTGTAGGCCGGACAGGGAATCAGCCCCAGCATTTT
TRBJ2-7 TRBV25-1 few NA CVTPYEQYF TGTGTCACACCCTACGAGCAGTACTTC
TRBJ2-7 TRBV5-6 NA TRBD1 CASSLRTGAYEQYF TGTGCCAGCAGCTTACGGACAGGGGCCTACGAGCAGTACTTC
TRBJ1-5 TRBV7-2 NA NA CASSLGRDQPQHF TGTGCCAGCAGCTTAGGCAGGGATCAGCCCCAGCATTTT
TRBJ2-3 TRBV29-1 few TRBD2 CSVASGRSADTQYF TGCAGCGTTGCAAGCGGGAGAAGCGCAGATACGCAGTATTTT
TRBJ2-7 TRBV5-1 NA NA CASSWGGGYEQYF TGCGCCAGCAGCTGGGGAGGGGGCTACGAGCAGTACTTC
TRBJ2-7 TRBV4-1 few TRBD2 CASSQELATLYEQYF TGCGCCAGCAGCCAAGAACTAGCGACTCTCTACGAGCAGTACTTC
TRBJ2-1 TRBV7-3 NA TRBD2 CASSLLLAGAVNEQFF TGTGCCAGCAGCTTACTGCTGGCGGGAGCGGTCAATGAGCAGTTCTTC
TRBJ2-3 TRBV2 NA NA CASKGPSTDTQYF TGTGCCAGCAAGGGCCCTAGCACAGATACGCAGTATTTT
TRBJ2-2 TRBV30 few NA CAWRLLKDTGELFF TGTGCCTGGAGGTTGTTAAAGGACACCGGGGAGCTGTTTTTT
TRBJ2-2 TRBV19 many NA CASRFGGPGTGELFF TGTGCCAGCCGATTCGGAGGGCCAGGTACCGGGGAGCTGTTTTTT
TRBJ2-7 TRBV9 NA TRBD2 CASSVALASGAYEQYF TGTGCCAGCAGCGTAGCTTTGGCTAGCGGGGCCTACGAGCAGTACTTC
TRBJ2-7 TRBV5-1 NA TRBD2 CASSLASGAYEQYF TGCGCCAGCAGCTTGGCTAGCGGTGCCTACGAGCAGTACTTC
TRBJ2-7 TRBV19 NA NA CASSIGQNQYF TGTGCCAGTAGTATTGGACAGAACCAGTACTTC
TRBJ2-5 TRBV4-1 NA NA CASSQESSRGWETQYF TGCGCCAGCAGCCAAGAATCGAGTCGGGGCTGGGAGACCCAGTACTTC
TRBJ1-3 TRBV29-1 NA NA CSADKLSGNTIYF TGCAGCGCCGACAAACTCTCTGGAAACACCATATATTTT
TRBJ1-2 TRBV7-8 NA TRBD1 CASSLGQGQGYTF TGTGCCAGCAGCTTAGGACAGGGTCAAGGCTACACCTTC
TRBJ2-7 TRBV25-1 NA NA CASSDMRGRGYEQYF TGTGCCAGCAGTGATATGAGGGGTCGTGGCTACGAGCAGTACTTC
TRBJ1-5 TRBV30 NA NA CAWGPGGYYQPQHF TGTGCCTGGGGACCTGGGGGCTATTATCAGCCCCAGCATTTT
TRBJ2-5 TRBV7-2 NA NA CASSFELSPQYF TGTGCCAGCAGCTTCGAGTTAAGTCCCCAGTACTTC
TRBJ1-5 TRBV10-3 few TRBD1 CAISTGTGSNQPQHF TGTGCCATCAGCACCGGGACAGGAAGCAATCAGCCCCAGCATTTT
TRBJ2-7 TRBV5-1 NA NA CASSPTGPYEQYF TGCGCCAGCAGCCCAACAGGACCCTACGAGCAGTACTTC
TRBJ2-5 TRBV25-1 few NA CASSEAGQETQYF TGTGCCAGCAGTGAGGCAGGACAAGAGACCCAGTACTTC
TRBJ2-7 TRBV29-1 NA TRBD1 CSVSRDRVAYEQYF TGCAGCGTCTCACGGGACAGGGTTGCATACGAGCAGTACTTC
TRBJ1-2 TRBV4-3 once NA CASSPSGSGAYGYTF TGCGCCAGCAGCCCCTCAGGGTCAGGGGCCTATGGCTACACCTTC
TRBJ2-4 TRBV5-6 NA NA CASSPGQLAKNIQYF TGTGCCAGCAGTCCCGGACAGCTAGCCAAAAACATTCAGTACTTC
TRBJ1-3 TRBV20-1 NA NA CSGAESDTIYF TGCAGTGGGGCAGAGTCGGACACCATATATTTT
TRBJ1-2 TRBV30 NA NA CASTTVLSYGYTF TGTGCCTCCACGACTGTCCTGAGTTATGGCTACACCTTC
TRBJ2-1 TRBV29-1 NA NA CSVERQRNEQFF TGCAGCGTTGAGCGCCAACGGAATGAGCAGTTCTTC